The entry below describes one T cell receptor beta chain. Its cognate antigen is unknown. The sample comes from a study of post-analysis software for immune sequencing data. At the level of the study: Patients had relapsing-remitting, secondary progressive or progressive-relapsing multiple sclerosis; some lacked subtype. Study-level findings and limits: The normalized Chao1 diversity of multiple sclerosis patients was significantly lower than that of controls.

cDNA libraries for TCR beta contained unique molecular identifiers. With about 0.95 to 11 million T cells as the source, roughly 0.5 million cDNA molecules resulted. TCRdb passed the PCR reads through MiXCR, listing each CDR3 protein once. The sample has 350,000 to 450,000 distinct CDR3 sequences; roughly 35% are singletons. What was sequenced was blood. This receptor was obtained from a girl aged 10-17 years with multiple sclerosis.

The CDR3 DNA is TGTGCCAGCAGCTTAGGCGGTGGGCAGCTATCTATGGACTACACCTTC. Encoded protein: CASSLGGGQLSMDYTF. The chain combines TRBV7-9 with TRBJ1-2; D is undetermined. The V gene lost 1 base and the J gene lost 10 bases, with 22 bases spanning the gap. The V gene's germline CDR1 is SEHNR and CDR2 FQNEAQ (reference sequence). The CDR3 sequence is 16 residues long.